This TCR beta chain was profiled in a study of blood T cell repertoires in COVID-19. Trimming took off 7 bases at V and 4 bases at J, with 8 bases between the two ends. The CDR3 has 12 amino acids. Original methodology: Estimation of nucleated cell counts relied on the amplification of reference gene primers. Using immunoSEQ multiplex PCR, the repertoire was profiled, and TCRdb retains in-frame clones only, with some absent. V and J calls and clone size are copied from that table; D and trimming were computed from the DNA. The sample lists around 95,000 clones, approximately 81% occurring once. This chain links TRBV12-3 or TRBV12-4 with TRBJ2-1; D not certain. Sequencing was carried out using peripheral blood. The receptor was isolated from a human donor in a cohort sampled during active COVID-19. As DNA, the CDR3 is TGTGCCAGCAACCAGGATTACAATGAGCAGTTCTTC. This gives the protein CASNQDYNEQFF.